Shown below are 17 T cell receptor beta chains from a single sample sequenced in a study of blood T cell repertoires in COVID-19. Clones were read by immunoSEQ multiplex PCR, and TCRdb kept only the in-frame ones, dropping some. This sample yields 300,000 or so clones, of which 70% to 90% are seen a single time; less than 11% belongs to the top ten. The sequenced sample was PBMCs or T cells enriched from blood (not recorded which). These receptors were obtained from a woman aged 18-35 years who had recovered from COVID-19.

The count of this clone is one. V gene TRBV7-3 combines with J gene TRBJ2-1, with 10 bases lining up with TRBD2. The CDR3 covers 15 residues. The germline CDR1 and CDR2 sequences are SGHTA and FQGTGA. V dropped 3 bases and J dropped 4; count of bases not matched to a gene: 3. The DNA of the CDR3 is TGTGCCAGCAGCTTCTCTAGCGGGGGTTACAATGAGCAGTTCTTC. Translating it yields CASSFSSGGYNEQFF. The variable domain in full, with the rest retrieved from reference TRBV7-3 and TRBJ2-1, is GAGVSQTPSNKVTEKGKYVELRCDPISGHTALYWYRQSLGQGPEFLIYFQGTGAADDSGLPNDRFFAVRPEGSVSTLKIQRTERGDSAVYLCASSFSSGGYNEQFFGPGTRLTVL.

The gene calls are TRBV19 and TRBJ2-7, with 9 bases identical to TRBD1. CDR1 is LNHDA, CDR2 SQIVND, per germline (reference sequence). The V gene end was trimmed by 4 bases and the J gene end by 2 bases; junction bases not matched to a gene: 3. The CDR3 length is 14 residues. CDR3 protein: CASSRDRDAYEQYF. CDR3 bases: TGTGCCAGTAGTAGGGACAGGGACGCCTACGAGCAGTACTTC. Looking up the rest from reference TRBV19 and TRBJ2-7 gives the full variable domain: DGGITQSPKYLFRKEGQNVTLSCEQNLNHDAMYWYRQDPGQGLRLIYYSQIVNDFQKGDIAEGYSVSREKKESFPLTVTSAQKNPTAFYLCASSRDRDAYEQYFGPGTRLTVT.

The rearrangement uses TRBV19 and TRBJ1-5; D is perhaps TRBD1 (5 bases). Trimming pared 3 bases from V and 5 bases from J, leaving 17 bases between. This CDR3 comprises 16 residues. Germline values: CDR1 LNHDA, CDR2 SQIVND (reference sequence). CDR3 amino acids: CASSIQQGRRDQPQHF. CDR3 DNA: TGTGCCAGTAGTATCCAGCAGGGCCGGAGGGATCAGCCCCAGCATTTT.

The chain uses TRBV2 and TRBJ2-3; TRBD2 agrees at 12 bases. V trimming: 4 bases; J trimming: 2 bases; junction bases outside the gene matches: 7. The length of the CDR3 is 17 residues. The V gene's germline CDR1 is SNHLY and CDR2 FYNNEI. The CDR3 reads CASSGRLAGGPTDTQYF. The CDR3 nucleotides read TGTGCCAGCAGTGGTCGTCTAGCGGGGGGGCCCACAGATACGCAGTATTTT.

The table lists this clone with a count of one. This chain links TRBV7-9 with TRBJ2-1; 10 bases fit TRBD1. CDR3 length: 16 amino acids. J was trimmed by 4 bases and V by 4 bases; bases with no gene match: 7. The germline V gene encodes CDR1 SEHNR and CDR2 FQNEAQ (reference sequence). The CDR3 region has the DNA TGTGCCAGCAGCTCAGGGGGACAGGGGCTATACAATGAGCAGTTCTTC. Amino acids: CASSSGGQGLYNEQFF.

The gene calls are TRBV2 and TRBJ1-1, with 7 bases that match TRBD1. The CDR3 has 13 amino acids. The V gene's germline CDR1 is SNHLY and CDR2 FYNNEI. V shed 6 bases, J shed 3 bases, and the junction held 4 bases outside the gene matches. The CDR3 loop is CASSRDRDTEAFF. In DNA form, the CDR3 reads TGTGCCAGCAGCCGAGACAGGGACACTGAAGCTTTCTTT.

There are a few counts of this clone. The chain links TRBV7-9 to TRBJ2-1, with 7 bases fitting TRBD1. This CDR3 spans 16 amino acids. Per germline, CDR1 SEHNR and CDR2 FQNEAQ (reference sequence). Trimming removed 3 bases from V and 6 bases from J; junction bases left unmatched: 11. CDR3 loop: CASSFLPRQGGNEQFF. In DNA, the CDR3 is TGTGCCAGCAGCTTCCTTCCCAGACAGGGTGGCAATGAGCAGTTCTTC.

The V and J genes are TRBV14 and TRBJ2-1, with D perhaps matching TRBD1 (6 bases). There are 14 residues in the CDR3. V was clipped by 0 bases and J by 6 bases, with 9 bases between them. The V gene's germline CDR1 is SGHDN and CDR2 FVKESK. DNA for the CDR3: TGTGCCAGCAGCCAAGAACAGGGAATCAATGAGCAGTTCTTC. It is translated as CASSQEQGINEQFF.

The V and J genes are TRBV5-1 and TRBJ1-4; the D gene is possibly TRBD1 (5 bases). The germline CDR1 and CDR2 sequences are SGHRS and YFSETQ. The CDR3 has 15 amino acids. V dropped 3 bases and J dropped 8 bases, with 17 bases sitting between them. In DNA form, the CDR3 reads TGCGCCAGCAGCTGGGATGATGGGGCTCGGGAAAAACTGTTTTTT. It is translated as CASSWDDGAREKLFF.

This clone has a single count. The chain links TRBV5-8 to TRBJ2-5, with a tentative D call TRBD2 (6 bases). The V end lost 3 bases, the J end lost 2 bases, and 11 bases lay between the germline ends. The V gene's germline CDR1 is SGHTS and CDR2 YDEGEE. This CDR3 has 14 residues. In DNA form, the CDR3 reads TGTGCCAGCAGCTCAGCGGGCATACAAGAGACCCAGTACTTC. It yields the protein CASSSAGIQETQYF.

This clone turned up a few times. The chain carries TRBV30 and TRBJ2-7; D uncertain. The CDR3 sequence is 13 residues long. V dropped 0 bases and J dropped 2 bases, with 8 bases sitting between them. Germline V lookup: CDR1 GTSNPN, CDR2 SVGIG (reference sequence). CDR3 sequence (DNA): TGTGCCTGGAGTGTACGGTCCCCCTACGAGCAGTACTTC. The encoded protein is CAWSVRSPYEQYF.

This clone has a single count. This chain joins TRBV30 and TRBJ1-1; D remains ambiguous. The CDR3 covers 13 residues. Germline V CDR1 and CDR2: GTSNPN, SVGIG (reference sequence). Trimming shortened V by 4 bases and J by 5 bases, and 14 bases separated the two germline ends. The CDR3 spells CAWTGTGRTEAFF. In DNA form, the CDR3 reads TGTGCCTGGACAGGCACCGGGAGGACTGAAGCTTTCTTT.

This chain uses TRBV18 with TRBJ1-3; D unresolved. In germline, CDR1 is KGHSH, CDR2 LQKENI. The germline V and J ends were trimmed by 0 bases and 0 bases, with 12 bases remaining between them. The CDR3 runs to 17 residues. The CDR3 sequence is CASSPPLLVSSGNTIYF. CDR3 sequence (DNA): TGTGCCAGCTCACCACCGTTACTCGTAAGCTCTGGAAACACCATATATTTT.

The chain joins TRBV9 to TRBJ2-1, with 15 positions matching TRBD2. The CDR3 runs to 13 residues. The germline V gene encodes CDR1 SGDLS and CDR2 YYNGEE. J was trimmed by 9 bases and V by 5 bases; bases with no gene match: 0. Here the CDR3 DNA reads TGTGCCAGCAGGGGACTAGCGGGAGGTGAGCAGTTCTTC. Translation: CASRGLAGGEQFF.

The chain carries TRBV3-1 (or the pseudogene TRBV3-2) and TRBJ2-3; the D gene is possibly TRBD2 (5 bases). The germline V gene encodes CDR1 LGHDT and CDR2 YNNKEL (reference sequence). Trimming cost V 4 bases and J 3 bases, with 14 bases left between them. The CDR3 runs to 15 residues. CDR3 nucleotides: TGTGCCAGCAGCCCCGGACTTACAGAAACAGATACGCAGTATTTT. It specifies CASSPGLTETDTQYF.

V usage is TRBV5-1 and J usage is TRBJ2-7; 8 bases match TRBD2. The germline CDR1 and CDR2 sequences are SGHRS and YFSETQ. Trimming removed 3 bases from V and 5 bases from J; junction bases left unmatched: 10. This CDR3 has 15 amino acids. The CDR3: CASSSGVSGSDEQYF. CDR3 in DNA: TGCGCCAGCAGCTCAGGGGTGAGCGGGAGTGACGAGCAGTACTTC. Full variable domain (rest looked up from reference TRBV5-1 and TRBJ2-7): KAGVTQTPRYLIKTRGQQVTLSCSPISGHRSVSWYQQTPGQGLQFLFEYFSETQRNKGNFPGRFSGRQFSNSRSEMNVSTLELGDSALYLCASSSGVSGSDEQYFGPGTRLTVT.

The genes are TRBV4-1 and TRBJ1-4; D not resolved. This CDR3 is built from 12 residues. Germline V gives CDR1 MGHRA, CDR2 YSYEKL. Trimming left V 1 base short and J 7 bases short, with 4 bases between. CDR3: CASSQGSEKLFF. The DNA for the CDR3 is TGCGCCAGCAGCCAAGGGAGTGAAAAACTGTTTTTT.